The next 31 T cell receptor beta chains were all read from a single sample in a study of pediatric ulcerative colitis. One to two pinch biopsies were taken from the rectum during colonoscopy. The data were produced by immunoSEQ multiplex PCR, yet TCRdb's version contains in-frame clones alone and is incomplete. The sample lists some 24,000 clones, over 65% occurring once. The sample was gut tissue. Receptors originate from a boy between 10 and 17 years old with severe ulcerative colitis.

The chain recombines TRBV4-2 with TRBJ1-1; D ambiguous. The CDR3 is made up of 14 amino acids. V gave up 0 bases and J gave up 4 bases, with 9 bases separating them. Germline V gene lookup returns CDR1 LGHNA and CDR2 YNFKEQ. The CDR3 region is CASSQEGWGTEAFF. CDR3 DNA: TGTGCCAGCAGCCAAGAGGGGTGGGGCACTGAAGCTTTCTTT.

This chain connects TRBV11-3 to TRBJ2-7; D gene uncertain. CDR1 is SGHNT and CDR2 is YENEEA in the germline V gene. The CDR3 covers 12 residues. V lost 8 bases and J 0 bases, leaving 8 bases between the germline ends. The CDR3: CASGLSSYEQYF. DNA for the CDR3: TGTGCCAGCGGCCTCTCCTCCTACGAGCAGTACTTC.

This chain links TRBV7-2 with TRBJ2-1; maybe TRBD1 (6 bases). This CDR3 contains 15 residues. Germline V CDR1 and CDR2: SGHTA, FQGNSA. The V end was cut by 5 bases, the J end by 7 bases, with 18 bases between. CDR3 sequence: CASSTEDSLRNEQFF. The CDR3 nucleotides are TGTGCCAGCAGCACTGAGGACAGCCTAAGGAATGAGCAGTTCTTC. Complete variable domain (other parts from reference TRBV7-2 and TRBJ2-1): GAGVSQSPSNKVTEKGKDVELRCDPISGHTALYWYRQSLGQGLEFLIYFQGNSAPDKSGLPSDRFSAERTGGSVSTLTIQRTQQEDSAVYLCASSTEDSLRNEQFFGPGTRLTVL.

This chain connects TRBV6-1 to TRBJ2-5, with no clear D. This CDR3 contains 14 residues. CDR1 is MNHNS and CDR2 is SASEGT in the germline V gene. The V gene lost 6 bases and the J gene lost 0 bases, with 11 bases spanning the gap. The CDR3 loop is CASRNQINQETQYF. The CDR3 DNA is TGTGCCAGCAGAAACCAGATAAACCAAGAGACCCAGTACTTC.

This clone is categorized as medium-sized. The gene calls are TRBV5-1 and TRBJ1-2, with unresolved D. The CDR3 runs 11 residues. V was clipped by 0 bases and J by 10 bases, with 7 bases between them. The germline gives CDR1 SGHRS, CDR2 YFSETQ. In nucleotides, the CDR3 is TGCGCCAGCAGCTTGGACCGGGTCTACACCTTC. It encodes CASSLDRVYTF.

The gene calls are TRBV5-1 and TRBJ2-3, with a possible D match to TRBD1 (5 bases). The CDR3 runs to 15 residues. Germline V lookup: CDR1 SGHRS, CDR2 YFSETQ. V was clipped by 0 bases and J by 0 bases, with 8 bases between them. The CDR3 nucleotides read TGCGCCAGCAGCTTGGGCAGGGCTAGCACAGATACGCAGTATTTT. As protein: CASSLGRASTDTQYF.

The chain carries TRBV6-1 and TRBJ2-1, with 8 bases identical to TRBD2. Germline loops: CDR1 MNHNS, CDR2 SASEGT. The ends lost 1 base at V and 1 base at J; junction bases unmatched: 0. The CDR3 has 15 amino acids. Here the CDR3 DNA reads TGTGCCAGCAGTGAAGGCGGGGGGTCCTACAATGAGCAGTTCTTC. Translated, it gives CASSEGGGSYNEQFF.

As concerns this clone: A junction end diverges from the germline sequence, so it may reflect a read error. This rearrangement joins TRBV10-3 to TRBJ2-1, with D unclear. The CDR3 totals 13 residues. Germline CDR1 and CDR2: ENHRY and SYGVKD. This CDR3 is CAISESSHNEQFF. The CDR3 nucleotides read TGTGCCATCAGTGAGTCCTCCCACAATGAGCAGTTCTTC.

The chain couples TRBV29-1 to TRBJ1-2, with D possibly matching TRBD1 (5 bases). This CDR3 comprises 15 residues. The germline V and J ends were trimmed by 7 bases and 5 bases, with 23 bases remaining between them. In germline, CDR1 is SQVTM, CDR2 ANQGSEA. Here the CDR3 reads CSALTGGRLRYGYTF. The DNA for the CDR3 is TGCAGCGCCCTGACGGGGGGTAGGTTGCGGTATGGCTACACCTTC.

The genes are TRBV19 and TRBJ1-2; 8 bases are shared with TRBD1. The junction had 17 bases not matched to a gene; V was cut back by 5 bases and J by 6 bases. Germline V CDR1 and CDR2: LNHDA, SQIVND (reference sequence). The CDR3 spans 17 residues. For the CDR3, the DNA is TGTGCCAGTAGTCACACCGTGACAGGGGCGCCCCTTAATGGCTACACCTTC. This gives the protein CASSHTVTGAPLNGYTF.

The chain combines TRBV15 with TRBJ2-5, with 8 bases that match TRBD2. This CDR3 has 15 residues. Germline lookup yields CDR1 LNHNV and CDR2 YYDKDF (reference sequence). The ends lost 2 bases at V and 3 bases at J; junction bases unmatched: 5. The CDR3 loop is CATSRISGNEETQYF. CDR3 nucleotide sequence: TGTGCCACCAGCAGAATTAGCGGGAACGAAGAGACCCAGTACTTC.

The chain is built from TRBV11-3 and TRBJ1-1, with D possibly matching TRBD1 (5 bases). The CDR3 spans 14 residues. V lost 1 base and J 4 bases, leaving 10 bases between the germline ends. Germline values: CDR1 SGHNT, CDR2 YENEEA. The CDR3: CASSLGKGPTEAFF. In nucleotides, the CDR3 is TGTGCCAGCAGCTTAGGCAAGGGGCCCACTGAAGCTTTCTTT.

This clone was counted a few times. This rearrangement joins TRBV2 to TRBJ2-3; 10 nucleotides line up with TRBD2. The trim removed 8 bases at V and 0 bases at J, leaving 5 bases unmatched. Germline CDR1 SNHLY, CDR2 FYNNEI. The CDR3 runs to 15 residues. The CDR3 DNA is TGTGCCAGCGAGACTAGCGGGCGGAGCACAGATACGCAGTATTTT. Translation: CASETSGRSTDTQYF.

This chain links TRBV7-6 with TRBJ2-7; TRBD1 matches 7 bases. Germline CDR1 is SGHVS and CDR2 is FNYEAQ. The ends lost 0 bases at V and 4 bases at J; junction bases unmatched: 9. The CDR3 is 16 residues long. The CDR3 loop is CASSLAEGARSYEQYF. The CDR3 DNA reads as TGTGCCAGCAGCTTAGCAGAGGGGGCGAGATCTTACGAGCAGTACTTC. The variable domain in full, completed from reference TRBV7-6 and TRBJ2-7, reads GAGVSQSPRYKVTKRGQDVALRCDPISGHVSLYWYRQALGQGPEFLTYFNYEAQQDKSGLPNDRFSAERPEGSISTLTIQRTEQRDSAMYRCASSLAEGARSYEQYFGPGTRLTVT.

A word on this clone: Compared with germline, one end of the junction differs, possibly owing to a read error. Here the CDR3 reads CASSEAPSSGNTIYF. CDR3 DNA: TGTGCCAGCAGTGAAGCGCCTTCTTCCGGAAACACCATATATTTT. The V call is TRBV10-3, the J call TRBJ1-3; no reliable D call. This CDR3 is 15 amino acids long. Germline CDR1 ENHRY, CDR2 SYGVKD.

As concerns this clone: The sample carries other DNA sequences with the same CDR3. This chain links TRBV30 with TRBJ2-5; D possibly corresponds to TRBD2 (5 bases). CDR3 length: 14 amino acids. With 2 bases removed from V and 5 bases from J, the gap between germline ends came to 15 bases. The germline V gene encodes CDR1 GTSNPN and CDR2 SVGIG (reference sequence). CDR3 DNA: TGTGCCTGGAGTCAGTCTAGCTCTAGGGAGACCCAGTACTTC. This sequence encodes CAWSQSSSRETQYF.

The rearrangement uses TRBV19 and TRBJ2-1, with a weak D call TRBD2 (5 bases). CDR1 is LNHDA, CDR2 SQIVND, per germline (reference sequence). The CDR3 spans 16 residues. Trimming removed 5 bases from V and 4 bases from J, with 18 bases in between. DNA for the CDR3: TGTGCCAGTAGTCCCAGGACTCTTACTACTTACAATGAGCAGTTCTTC. It is translated as CASSPRTLTTYNEQFF.

The chain has TRBV2 and TRBJ2-7; weak D call: TRBD1 (6 bases). V was trimmed by 8 bases and J by 4 bases, leaving 15 bases between them. The CDR3 covers 13 residues. The germline V gene encodes CDR1 SNHLY and CDR2 FYNNEI. DNA for the CDR3: TGTGCCAGCGTGGGGGACAACTATTACGAGCAGTACTTC. Its translation: CASVGDNYYEQYF.

CDR3 sequence (DNA): TGTGCCAGCAGCGGTCGGGGGCGGGAAGACTTCTACGAGCAGTACTTC. Its translation is CASSGRGREDFYEQYF. This chain connects TRBV7-2 to TRBJ2-7; either TRBD1 or TRBD2 may supply D (6 bases each). The length of the CDR3 is 16 residues. The V and J ends lost 5 bases and 3 bases respectively, with 20 bases between them. Germline V gene data show CDR1 as SGHTA and CDR2 as FQGNSA.

This clone was seen only a few times. The chain joins TRBV5-1 to TRBJ2-6; 9 nucleotides agree with TRBD1. In germline, CDR1 is SGHRS, CDR2 YFSETQ. Trimming at V came to 4 bases and at J to 4 bases, leaving 6 bases not matched to a gene. CDR3 length: 16 residues. CDR3 amino acids: CASSPWTGVGANVLTF. The CDR3 DNA follows: TGCGCCAGCAGCCCGTGGACAGGGGTGGGGGCCAACGTCCTGACTTTC.

This clone was seen a few times. The V call is TRBV30, the J call TRBJ2-7; perhaps D is TRBD1 or TRBD2 (6 bases each). The ends were cut back, 1 base at V and 9 bases at J, with 10 bases in the middle. CDR3 length equals 11 residues. Germline lookup yields CDR1 GTSNPN and CDR2 SVGIG (reference sequence). This CDR3 is CAWSEGGRQYF. The CDR3 DNA sequence: TGTGCCTGGAGTGAAGGGGGGAGGCAGTACTTC.

The chain is built from TRBV4-3 and TRBJ1-2; D perhaps matches TRBD1 (6 bases). This CDR3 contains 15 residues. Trimming cost V 1 base and J 8 bases, with 17 bases left between them. CDR1 LGHNA and CDR2 YSLEER come from the germline V gene. The CDR3 nucleotides read TGCGCCAGCAGCCAAGTTACTACAGGGATTGAGGGCTACACCTTC. It is translated as CASSQVTTGIEGYTF.

The sample holds a few counts of this clone. V and J are TRBV28 and TRBJ1-1; 7 bases map to TRBD1. V shed 2 bases, J shed 4 bases, and the junction held 4 bases outside the gene matches. The V gene's germline CDR1 is MDHEN and CDR2 SYDVKM. This CDR3 is built from 14 residues. CDR3 region: CASSLRGGGTEAFF. DNA of the CDR3: TGTGCCAGCAGTTTACGAGGGGGCGGCACTGAAGCTTTCTTT.

Comment on this clone: The junction differs from germline at one of its ends, possibly a read error. CDR3 loop: CASSVDRDWTDTQYF. CDR3 DNA: TGTGCCAGTAGTGTAGACAGGGATTGGACAGATACGCAGTATTTT. The chain combines TRBV19 with TRBJ2-3, with 7 nucleotides matching TRBD1. The CDR3 is 15 amino acids. The germline gives CDR1 LNHDA, CDR2 SQIVND (reference sequence).

The chain joins TRBV6-5 to TRBJ2-1; 11 bases agree with TRBD2. This CDR3 comprises 15 residues. With 6 bases clipped from V and 8 bases from J, the junction kept 9 bases outside the gene matches. Germline assignment: CDR1 MNHEY and CDR2 SVGAGI. CDR3 coding DNA: TGTGCCAGCAGGCTACTAGCGGGAGCTACTGATGAGCAGTTCTTC. This codes for CASRLLAGATDEQFF.

The chain couples TRBV7-5 to TRBJ1-1; no check of the table's D call, TRBD1, against the DNA was made. TRBV7-5 is a known pseudogene. There are 17 residues in the CDR3. The CDR3 DNA is TGTGCCAGCCAGCCCAGGGGCCAATTAAACCCAAACGCTGAAGCTTTCTTT. Encoded protein: CASQPRGQLNPNAEAFF.

The gene calls are TRBV19 and TRBJ1-1; possibly TRBD1 for D (5 bases). The germline V gene encodes CDR1 LNHDA and CDR2 SQIVND (reference sequence). V dropped 8 bases and J dropped 6 bases, with 22 bases sitting between them. The CDR3 covers 15 residues. The CDR3 DNA follows: TGTGCCAGTGGGGGAACGCGGGGGACGGGTGCTGAAGCTTTCTTT. Translation: CASGGTRGTGAEAFF.

This chain connects TRBV5-1 to TRBJ2-5, with D perhaps TRBD2 (5 bases). CDR3 size: 12 residues. Germline V gene sequence: CDR1 SGHRS, CDR2 YFSETQ. Between the trimmed V and J ends, which lost 7 bases and 5 bases, there was a span of 12 bases. CDR3 residues: CASGGLGETQYF. DNA for the CDR3: TGCGCCAGCGGAGGACTTGGGGAGACCCAGTACTTC. Full variable domain (rest looked up from reference TRBV5-1 and TRBJ2-5): KAGVTQTPRYLIKTRGQQVTLSCSPISGHRSVSWYQQTPGQGLQFLFEYFSETQRNKGNFPGRFSGRQFSNSRSEMNVSTLELGDSALYLCASGGLGETQYFGPGTRLLVL.

This clone occurred a few times. This chain connects TRBV7-3 to TRBJ2-2; D is uncertain. Trimming removed 4 bases at V and 6 bases at J, with 9 bases between. CDR1 SGHTA and CDR2 FQGTGA come from the germline V gene. The CDR3 is 13 residues long. Written as DNA, the CDR3 is TGTGCCAGCAGCTCCAGTCCCCCCGGGGAGCTGTTTTTT. Encoded protein: CASSSSPPGELFF.

The rearrangement links TRBV6-5 to TRBJ1-3; perhaps TRBD1 as D (5 bases). This CDR3 has 16 residues. The V end was cut by 4 bases, the J end by 3 bases, with 16 bases between. CDR1 and CDR2 (germline): MNHEY, SVGAGI. The CDR3, as DNA: TGTGCCAGCAGTTCCCCTCGCGGGGGAAGTGGAAACACCATATATTTT. As protein: CASSSPRGGSGNTIYF.

The rearrangement uses TRBV29-1 and TRBJ2-5, with D maybe TRBD2 (5 bases). The CDR3 length is 11 residues. V was shortened by 7 bases and J by 7 bases, with 13 bases between the two germline ends. CDR1 SQVTM and CDR2 ANQGSEA come from the germline V gene. In nucleotides, the CDR3 is TGCAGCGCCACTCTAGCTGGGACCCAGTACTTC. The encoded protein is CSATLAGTQYF.